This T cell receptor beta chain was identified during a study of vaccination effects on CD4 cells after COVID-19. Sequencing in the ViraFEST assay came after antigen-specific CD4+ T cells had been expanded with viral peptide pools, which were used to stimulate PBMC. Cells that had been cultured for nine to eleven days were the source of isolated CD4+ T cells. All participants had two doses of either the BNT162b2 or mRNA-1273 vaccine. V lost 2 bases and J 5 bases, leaving 18 bases between the germline ends. CDR1 and CDR2 (germline): LGHDT, YNNKEL (reference sequence). The length of the CDR3 is 17 residues. Of note for this clone: Its specificity is not known.

Method: immunoSEQ multiplex PCR; TCRdb's copy keeps in-frame clones and lacks some. The data contain tens of thousands of clones, approximately 60% of them singletons. This material consisted of CD4+ T cells from PBMCs cultured with SARS-CoV-2 spike peptides, taken after COVID-19 vaccination. V usage is TRBV3-1 (or the pseudogene TRBV3-2) and J usage is TRBJ2-2; D is tentatively TRBD1 or TRBD2 (5 bases each). The receptor was derived from a human donor who received a COVID-19 vaccine. CDR3 coding DNA: TGTGCCAGCAGCCAACCTCGGACGGACACGGGGACCGGGGAGCTGTTTTTT. It encodes CASSQPRTDTGTGELFF.